The subject of this entry is one T cell receptor (beta chain). Its matching antigen is unknown. At sampling all donors were nominally healthy, likely with unrecorded immune exposures. The CDR3 runs to 15 residues. Germline-derived CDR1 and CDR2 are SEHNR and FQNEAQ (reference sequence). The J segment lost 2 bases and the V segment lost 5 bases, leaving 6 bases of the junction unmatched. This sample stems from a study of cytomegalovirus exposure and HLA in healthy donors. Broader study findings: Fewer N-insertions (relative to the approximately 670-donor mean) were reportedly seen in an Asian-associated ancestry cluster in a later analysis. 87-base-pair reads could not separate some V segments, including TRBV6-2 and TRBV6-3. Later on, an analysis showed TCR association rates differing by HLA locus, with DRB1 the most and HLA-C the fewest.

Vbeta (60) and Jbeta (13) primers were used in the PCR. Repertoires were generated with immunoSEQ multiplex PCR, while TCRdb's copy carries only in-frame clones and drops some. The sample holds approximately 100,000 clones, around 73% seen once. Sequencing used PBMCs. This sequence was found in a female donor in good health and CMV-seronegative. The chain is built from TRBV7-9 and TRBJ2-7; 10 nucleotides line up with TRBD2. The CDR3 spells CASSPLAGEAYEQYF. CDR3 DNA: TGTGCCAGCAGCCCCCTAGCGGGAGAGGCCTACGAGCAGTACTTC.